This T cell receptor (beta chain) was captured in a study of blood T cell repertoires in COVID-19. Background on the study: Material from acute and convalescent COVID-19 was sourced from the United States, Italy and Spain. T cells, B-cell-depleted T cells, or PBMCs supplied cDNA or gDNA.

Seattle enrolled patients during active infection and tracked them longitudinally. The length of the CDR3 is 13 residues. Looked up from germline, CDR1 is SGHRS and CDR2 is YFSETQ. V gave up 4 bases and J gave up 7 bases, with 11 bases separating them. In the authors' workflow: By means of reference gene primer amplification, nucleated cell counts were estimated. The method was immunoSEQ multiplex PCR; TCRdb's version includes in-frame clones alone and lacks a portion of them. V and J calls and clone size are given by that table; D and trimming were obtained from the DNA. The sample consists of some 170,000 clones, 87% of them appearing once.

The TCR originated in a woman between 65 and 79 years old with COVID-19, enrolled during active disease. J is TRBJ2-2 and V is TRBV5-1; D call uncertain. Sequencing used peripheral blood. Written as DNA, the CDR3 is TGCGCCAGCAGCCCGGCGGATCTCGGGGAGCTGTTTTTT. It codes for CASSPADLGELFF.